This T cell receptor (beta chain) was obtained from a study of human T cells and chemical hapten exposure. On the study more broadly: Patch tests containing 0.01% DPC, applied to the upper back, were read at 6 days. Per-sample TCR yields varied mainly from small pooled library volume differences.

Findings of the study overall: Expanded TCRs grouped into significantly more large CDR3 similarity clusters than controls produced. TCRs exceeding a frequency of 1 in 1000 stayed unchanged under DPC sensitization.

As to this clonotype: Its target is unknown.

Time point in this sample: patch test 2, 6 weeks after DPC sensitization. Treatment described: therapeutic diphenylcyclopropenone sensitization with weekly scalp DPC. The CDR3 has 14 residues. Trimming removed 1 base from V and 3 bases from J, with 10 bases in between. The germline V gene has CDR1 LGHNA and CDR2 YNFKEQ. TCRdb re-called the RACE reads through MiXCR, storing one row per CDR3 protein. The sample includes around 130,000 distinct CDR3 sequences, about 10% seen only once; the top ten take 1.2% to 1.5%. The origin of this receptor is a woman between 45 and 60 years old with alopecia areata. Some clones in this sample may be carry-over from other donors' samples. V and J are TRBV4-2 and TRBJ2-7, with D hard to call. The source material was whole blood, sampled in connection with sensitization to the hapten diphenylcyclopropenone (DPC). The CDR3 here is CASSQGVENYEQYF. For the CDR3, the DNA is TGTGCCAGCAGCCAAGGCGTTGAAAACTACGAGCAGTACTTC.